This T cell receptor (beta chain) emerged from a study of T cell responses to AZD1222 COVID-19 vaccine. The assay was immunoSEQ multiplex PCR, and TCRdb's table has in-frame clones only and misses some. The repertoire consists of about 140,000 clones, with 90% to 95% occurring once and the leading ten covering roughly 12%. The V end was cut by 6 bases, the J end by 2 bases, with 11 bases between. In germline, CDR1 is SNHLY, CDR2 FYNNEI. CDR3 size: 13 residues. The study, taken as a whole, reports: Repertoires were obtained only post-peak T cell response. Researchers report vaccine-associated CD4 TCRs spanning spike, with dominance at 160-218 and 743-854.

In the case of this clone: Antigen: not known.

The chain recombines TRBV2 with TRBJ2-7, with D perhaps TRBD1 (6 bases). The sample here was peripheral blood, taken after recovery from COVID-19. This receptor was taken from an adult who had recovered from COVID-19. The CDR3 DNA is TGTGCCAGCAGAACAGGGCCTACCTACGAGCAGTACTTC. Translation gives CASRTGPTYEQYF.